Included here is one TCR beta chain sequence, with context. This clonotype was observed a handful of times. The specificity of this receptor is unknown. No base-level quality is on record; no much larger clone is a single base apart. This sample is drawn from a study of response to subunit inactivated influenza vaccine (dated by TCRdb to between 2017 and 2018). Study-level background: Deep quantitative profiling of the T cell receptor repertoire was used in the study to follow responses to a trivalent subunit inactivated influenza vaccine.

Study-wide findings and limitations: The authors suggested that each seasonal influenza vaccination may recruit only a limited number of new T cells.

CDR1 and CDR2, looked up from the germline V gene (reference sequence), are SEHNR and FQNEAQ. The CDR3 spans 14 residues, from the cysteine through the phenylalanine. Just CDR3 DNA is preserved here, 42 bases in frame from base 1. The V end gives up 3 bases and the J end 6 bases, leaving 7 bases in the junction not matched to a gene. Receptor amplification or capture employed RT-PCR. Sequencer: Illumina HiSeq 2500. TCRdb reprocessing: public reads trimmed at Q25 with fastp, clones called with MiXCR, in-frame beta chains kept. All rows with the same CDR3 protein become a single entry with the most common DNA and genes. The sample table records 600,000 to 850,000 distinct CDR3 sequences; about 14% of these occur just once. The ten largest clonotypes hold less than 8.5% of the sample.

The chain uses TRBV7-9 and TRBJ1-2; 7 bases in the junction line up with TRBD1. The clonotype originates from a middle-aged man who received an inactivated influenza vaccine. Donor details come from another sample of the same person, matched by shared clones. This specimen was PBMCs from blood, taken about 14 days before vaccination. The nucleotide sequence is TGTGCCAGCAGCTTCCTCTCCGGGACAGATGGCTACACCTTC. This yields the protein CASSFLSGTDGYTF.